The 12 T cell receptor beta chains below were found in one sample sequenced in a study of blood T cells in healthy people across ages. Using a J-beta primer mix together with a sample-barcoded 5' primer, a second PCR was run for roughly 7 to 11 cycles. In TCRdb, the 5' RACE reads were re-called with MiXCR into one record per CDR3 protein. The sample shows 800,000 to 900,000 distinct CDR3 sequences, roughly 60% of them seen only once. The sequenced sample consisted of blood. The origin of the receptors is a man aged 30-40 years in good health.

This sequence joins TRBV7-9 and TRBJ2-5; D is unresolved. The closer fit of TRBJ2-7 to the DNA end suggests the J call may be wrong. The CDR3 has 12 residues. In germline, CDR1 is SEHNR, CDR2 FQNEAQ (reference sequence). The CDR3 loop reads CASSLGLFEQYF. CDR3 nucleotide sequence: TGTGCCAGCAGCTTAGGACTGTTCGAGCAGTACTTC.

In this sample, this clonotype turned up a few times. One end of the junction is discordant with germline, which a read error may explain. The CDR3 spells CGGLSTGELFF. Written as DNA, the CDR3 is TGTGGGGGCTTGTCCACCGGGGAGCTGTTTTTT. This rearrangement joins TRBV29-1 to TRBJ2-2; TRBD1 might be the D (6 bases). CDR1 is SQVTM and CDR2 is ANQGSEA in the germline V gene. The CDR3 sequence is 11 residues long.

V usage is TRBV27 and J usage is TRBJ2-7; 8 bases map to TRBD1. The germline V gene encodes CDR1 MNHEY and CDR2 SMNVEV (reference sequence). Trimming took 4 bases from V and 6 from J; bases not matched to a gene: 5. CDR3 length: 13 amino acids. In DNA, the CDR3 is TGTGCCAGCAGTTGGACAGGGCGCGGCGAGCAGTACTTC. Residues: CASSWTGRGEQYF.

This chain uses TRBV12-3 or TRBV12-4 with TRBJ1-1; D gene uncertain. CDR3 length: 11 amino acids. With 8 bases removed from V and 10 bases from J, the gap between germline ends came to 14 bases. The CDR3 coding sequence is TGTGCCAGCCGAAGCCCGAAGTTAGCTTTCTTT. Its protein is CASRSPKLAFF.

This chain connects TRBV29-1 to TRBJ2-1, with D possibly matching TRBD1 (6 bases). Germline V gene sequence: CDR1 SQVTM, CDR2 ANQGSEA. The CDR3 has 12 residues. V lost 6 bases and J lost 9, with 15 bases in between. The CDR3 DNA sequence: TGCAGCGTGGCCAGGGGTGGTCTTGAGCAGTTCTTC. It codes for CSVARGGLEQFF.

The chain joins TRBV10-3 to TRBJ2-7; TRBD1 agrees at 9 bases. Unmatched junction bases numbered 5, after V lost 4 bases and J lost 1 base. The CDR3 loop spans 15 amino acids. The germline V gene encodes CDR1 ENHRY and CDR2 SYGVKD. The CDR3 nucleotides read TGTGCCATCAGTGTGGGACAGGGAGAGTCCTACGAGCAGTACTTC. Residues: CAISVGQGESYEQYF.

The rearrangement uses TRBV27 and TRBJ1-5; tentatively, D is TRBD1 (5 bases). Germline V gene lookup returns CDR1 MNHEY and CDR2 SMNVEV (reference sequence). The CDR3 contains 14 residues. Trimming pared 6 bases from V and 6 bases from J, leaving 15 bases between. CDR3 nucleotide sequence: TGTGCCAGCAGCTTAGGCAGGGCCCGTCAGCCCCAGCATTTT. Translated: CASSLGRARQPQHF.

In its sample, this clonotype was seen a few times. V usage is TRBV4-2 and J usage is TRBJ2-4, with D unclear. Judging by the DNA end, TRBJ2-7 fits better; the J call may be wrong. This CDR3 is built from 14 residues. Germline lookup yields CDR1 LGHNA and CDR2 YNFKEQ. CDR3 DNA sequence: TGTGCCAGCAGCCAATACCATGGGTCCTACGAGCAGTACTTC. The encoded protein is CASSQYHGSYEQYF.

This clonotype was picked up a small number of times. The chain couples TRBV7-9 to TRBJ2-5, with unresolved D. The CDR3 is 14 amino acids. The V end lost 5 bases, the J end lost 1 base, and 11 bases lay between the germline ends. Germline values: CDR1 SEHNR, CDR2 FQNEAQ (reference sequence). The CDR3 here is CASSRSPFQETQYF. The CDR3 DNA reads TGTGCCAGCAGCCGCTCGCCGTTCCAAGAGACCCAGTACTTC.

This chain links TRBV2 with TRBJ2-1; maybe TRBD2 (6 bases). The CDR3 is 14 amino acids. Per the germline V gene, CDR1 is SNHLY and CDR2 is FYNNEI. V was clipped by 1 base and J by 6 bases, with 10 bases between them. For the CDR3, the DNA is TGTGCCAGCAGTGAAGGGAGGGGAAGCAATGAGCAGTTCTTC. This codes for CASSEGRGSNEQFF.

This clonotype has a handful of counts. The chain couples TRBV12-3 or TRBV12-4 to TRBJ2-1; 7 bases agree with TRBD2. CDR3 length: 12 residues. V was clipped by 6 bases and J by 12 bases; unmatched bases: 8. This CDR3 reads CASSPERGGQFF. The DNA for the CDR3 is TGTGCCAGCAGCCCCGAGCGGGGAGGGCAGTTCTTC.

The chain links TRBV20-1 to TRBJ1-2; no firm D call. V was trimmed by 0 bases and J by 5 bases, leaving 10 bases between them. Germline V gene sequence: CDR1 DFQATT, CDR2 SNEGSKA (reference sequence). The CDR3 length is 13 residues. This CDR3 reads CSARDQQSYGYTF. The CDR3 DNA reads as TGCAGTGCTAGAGATCAGCAAAGTTATGGCTACACCTTC.